A single sample gave rise to the 10 T cell receptor beta chains below, sequenced in a study of T cells in Graves' hyperthyroidism and ophthalmopathy (dated by TCRdb to 2018 to 2020). Library method: multiplex PCR. The sequencer listed for this sample is Illumina HiSeq 2000. The TCR beta CDR3 regions were amplified from the RNA transcripts. A first-round RT-PCR of the TCR CDR3 used the HTBI primer set with the Qiagen OneStep RT-PCR kit. In-frame beta chains were kept once TCRdb had trimmed the public reads at Q25 with fastp and called clones with MiXCR. For every CDR3 protein sequence, its rows merge into one entry that carries the most common genes and DNA. The sample table contains around 350,000 distinct CDR3 sequences; only one count was recorded for roughly 17% of them. Jointly, the top ten make up 30% to 35% of the sample. The material sequenced was blood. All receptors derive from a woman younger than 45 with Graves' hyperthyroidism that later progressed to Graves' ophthalmopathy.

This clonotype was seen many times. In DNA, the CDR3 is TGTGCCAGCAGTTCGACTGACAGGATATCCTACGAGCAGTACTTC. Translation: CASSSTDRISYEQYF. J is TRBJ2-7 and V is TRBV2; possibly TRBD1 for D (6 bases). The CDR3 is made up of 15 amino acids. Germline V gene lookup returns CDR1 SNHLY and CDR2 FYNNEI. Trimming removed 5 bases from V and 1 base from J, with 15 bases in between.

This clonotype was detected a few times. V usage is TRBV2 and J usage is TRBJ2-3; 12 bases fit TRBD2. Looked up from germline, CDR1 is SNHLY and CDR2 is FYNNEI. V was pared by 4 bases and J by 6 bases, with 20 bases of the junction left unmatched. CDR3 length: 20 amino acids. The CDR3 DNA sequence: TGTGCCAGCAGTGGAAGAGGGGGGGGGCTAGCGGGAGGGCCCCCGGATACGCAGTATTTT. It encodes CASSGRGGGLAGGPPDTQYF. The variable domain in full, with the rest retrieved from reference TRBV2 and TRBJ2-3, is EPEVTQTPSHQVTQMGQEVILRCVPISNHLYFYWYRQILGQKVEFLVSFYNNEISEKSEIFDDQFSVERPDGSNFTLKIRSTKLEDSAMYFCASSGRGGGLAGGPPDTQYFGPGTRLTVL.

The V gene is TRBV7-6, the J gene TRBJ1-1, with D possibly matching TRBD1 (5 bases). V lost 6 bases to trimming and J lost 0 bases, with 11 bases between them. This CDR3 has 14 residues. Germline lookup yields CDR1 SGHVS and CDR2 FNYEAQ. CDR3 sequence (DNA): TGTGCCAGCAGGGAGGGGAGGATGAACACTGAAGCTTTCTTT. It yields the protein CASREGRMNTEAFF.

This clonotype was counted ten times or more. The CDR3 sequence: CSASNQGPDTQYF. The CDR3 nucleotides are TGCAGTGCCTCTAACCAGGGCCCAGATACGCAGTATTTT. The V and J genes are TRBV20-1 and TRBJ2-3; D is perhaps TRBD1 (5 bases). Trimming took 6 bases from V and 4 from J, leaving 14 bases between them. CDR3 size: 13 residues. Germline V gene data show CDR1 as DFQATT and CDR2 as SNEGSKA (reference sequence).

This clonotype was counted at least ten times. This chain uses TRBV3-1 with TRBJ2-5; 9 positions match TRBD1. Per germline, CDR1 LGHDT and CDR2 YNNKEL (reference sequence). This CDR3 spans 16 amino acids. The ends lost 4 bases at V and 5 bases at J; junction bases unmatched: 11. The CDR3 DNA sequence: TGTGCCAGCAGCCCCCGTTACAGGGGGCAGAAGGAGACCCAGTACTTC. This codes for CASSPRYRGQKETQYF.

This clonotype was seen a handful of times. V gene TRBV5-1 combines with J gene TRBJ1-1, with TRBD1 matching over 9 bases. The CDR3 extends over 15 amino acids. Trimming cost V 4 bases and J 5 bases; bases outside gene matches: 9. Germline V lookup: CDR1 SGHRS, CDR2 YFSETQ. CDR3 sequence reads: CASSVTQGALTEAFF. CDR3 nucleotide sequence: TGCGCCAGCAGCGTGACACAGGGGGCTCTAACTGAAGCTTTCTTT. The full variable domain, with the rest looked up from reference TRBV5-1 and TRBJ1-1, is KAGVTQTPRYLIKTRGQQVTLSCSPISGHRSVSWYQQTPGQGLQFLFEYFSETQRNKGNFPGRFSGRQFSNSRSEMNVSTLELGDSALYLCASSVTQGALTEAFFGQGTRLTVV.

The table lists this clonotype with many counts. This chain connects TRBV20-1 to TRBJ2-5; TRBD1 might be the D (6 bases). The CDR3 contains 14 residues. Trimming cost V 6 bases and J 2 bases, with 16 bases left between them. CDR1 and CDR2 (germline): DFQATT, SNEGSKA (reference sequence). CDR3 sequence: CSAGTGTRQETQYF. The DNA of the CDR3 is TGCAGTGCGGGGACCGGGACACGACAAGAGACCCAGTACTTC.

V usage is TRBV5-1 and J usage is TRBJ2-5; 7 nucleotides line up with TRBD1. The CDR3 totals 15 residues. V lost 1 base to trimming and J lost 5 bases; unmatched junction nucleotides: 8. Germline V gene data show CDR1 as SGHRS and CDR2 as YFSETQ. Here the CDR3 reads CASSLQTGASETQYF. The CDR3 DNA follows: TGCGCCAGCAGCTTGCAAACAGGGGCGAGTGAGACCCAGTACTTC. Together with reference TRBV5-1 and TRBJ2-5, the CDR3 gives the full variable domain: KAGVTQTPRYLIKTRGQQVTLSCSPISGHRSVSWYQQTPGQGLQFLFEYFSETQRNKGNFPGRFSGRQFSNSRSEMNVSTLELGDSALYLCASSLQTGASETQYFGPGTRLLVL.

This clonotype was counted many times. The CDR3 DNA sequence: TGCAGCGTTAAAACAGAAAATGGGGAGACCCAGTACTTC. Its translation: CSVKTENGETQYF. V gene TRBV29-1 combines with J gene TRBJ2-5; D remains ambiguous. CDR3 length equals 13 residues. Looked up from germline, CDR1 is SQVTM and CDR2 is ANQGSEA. V was pared by 5 bases and J by 5 bases, with 15 bases between.

This clonotype was observed a handful of times. The gene calls are TRBV4-1 and TRBJ2-2, with 9 bases that match TRBD2. Germline V gene lookup returns CDR1 MGHRA and CDR2 YSYEKL. The V segment lost 4 bases and the J segment 6 bases; nucleotides outside the gene matches: 12. The CDR3 runs to 17 residues. The CDR3 reads CASSPRFSGGFAGELFF. The CDR3 DNA follows: TGCGCCAGCAGCCCAAGATTCAGCGGGGGGTTTGCCGGGGAGCTGTTTTTT.